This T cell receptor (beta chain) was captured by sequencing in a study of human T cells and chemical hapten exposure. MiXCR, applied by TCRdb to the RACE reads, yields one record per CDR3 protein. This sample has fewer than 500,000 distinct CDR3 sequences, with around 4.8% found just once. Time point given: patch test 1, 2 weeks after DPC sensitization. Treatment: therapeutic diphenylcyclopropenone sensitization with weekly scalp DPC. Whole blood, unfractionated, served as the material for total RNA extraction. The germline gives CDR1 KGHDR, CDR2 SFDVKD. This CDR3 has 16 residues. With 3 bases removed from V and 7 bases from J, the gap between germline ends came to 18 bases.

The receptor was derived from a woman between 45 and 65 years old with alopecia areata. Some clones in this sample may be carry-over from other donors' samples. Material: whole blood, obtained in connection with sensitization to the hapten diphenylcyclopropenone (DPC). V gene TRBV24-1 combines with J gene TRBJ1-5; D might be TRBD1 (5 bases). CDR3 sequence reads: CATSDQGGVAMQPQHF. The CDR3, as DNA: TGTGCCACCAGTGATCAGGGAGGGGTCGCAATGCAGCCCCAGCATTTT.